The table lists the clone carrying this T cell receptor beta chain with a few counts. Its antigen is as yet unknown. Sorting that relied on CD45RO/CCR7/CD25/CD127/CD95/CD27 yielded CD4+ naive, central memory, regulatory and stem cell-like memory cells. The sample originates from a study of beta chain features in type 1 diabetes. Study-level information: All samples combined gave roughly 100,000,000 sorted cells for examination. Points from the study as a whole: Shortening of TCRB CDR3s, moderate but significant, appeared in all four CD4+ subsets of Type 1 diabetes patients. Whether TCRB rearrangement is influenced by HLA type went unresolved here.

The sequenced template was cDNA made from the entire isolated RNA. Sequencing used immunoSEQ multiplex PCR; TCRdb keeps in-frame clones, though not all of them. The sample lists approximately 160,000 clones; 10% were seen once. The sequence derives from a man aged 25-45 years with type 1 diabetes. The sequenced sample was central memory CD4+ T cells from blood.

The CDR3 is CASSIGTEAFF. The CDR3 coding sequence is TGTGCCAGCTCCATAGGGACAGAAGCTTTCTTT. The chain is built from TRBV18 and TRBJ1-1, with D perhaps matching TRBD1 (6 bases). CDR1 KGHSH and CDR2 LQKENI come from the germline V gene. V lost 6 bases and J lost 8, with 10 bases in between. The CDR3 is made up of 11 amino acids.